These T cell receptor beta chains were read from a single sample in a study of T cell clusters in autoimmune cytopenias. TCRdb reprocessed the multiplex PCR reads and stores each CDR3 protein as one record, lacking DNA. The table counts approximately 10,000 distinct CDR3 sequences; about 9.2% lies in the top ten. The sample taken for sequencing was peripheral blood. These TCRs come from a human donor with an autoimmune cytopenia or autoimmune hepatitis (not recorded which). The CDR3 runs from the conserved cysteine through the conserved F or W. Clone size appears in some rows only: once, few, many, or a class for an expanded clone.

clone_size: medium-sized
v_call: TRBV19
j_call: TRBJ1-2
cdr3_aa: CASSSSRANYGYTF

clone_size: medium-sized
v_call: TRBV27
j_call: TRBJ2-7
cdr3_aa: CASSGTGVIYEQYF

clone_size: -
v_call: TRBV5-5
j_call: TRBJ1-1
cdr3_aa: CASSLEGERTEAFF

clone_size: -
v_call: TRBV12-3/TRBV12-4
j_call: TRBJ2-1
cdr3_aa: CASSLTGVYNEQFF

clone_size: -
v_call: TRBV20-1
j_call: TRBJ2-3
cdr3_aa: CSENTLTDTQYF

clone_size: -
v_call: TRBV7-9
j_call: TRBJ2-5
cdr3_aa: CASSFPTGGEAVQETQYF

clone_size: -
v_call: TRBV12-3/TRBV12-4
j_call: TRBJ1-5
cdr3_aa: CASSSTGGIGNQPQHF

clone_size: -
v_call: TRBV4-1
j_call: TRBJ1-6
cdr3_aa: CASSLRRADRENSPLHF

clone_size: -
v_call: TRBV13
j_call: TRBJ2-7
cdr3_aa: CASSPRTGVGEQYF

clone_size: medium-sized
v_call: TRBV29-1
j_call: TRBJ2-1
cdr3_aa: CSEGGEYNEQFF

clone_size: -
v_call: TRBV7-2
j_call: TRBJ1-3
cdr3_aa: CASSLGNRASGNTIYF

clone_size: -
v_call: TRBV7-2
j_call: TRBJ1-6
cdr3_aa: CASSLTSDRGNSPLHF

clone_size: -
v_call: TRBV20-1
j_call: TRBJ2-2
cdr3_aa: CSAFRGGSEVGELFF

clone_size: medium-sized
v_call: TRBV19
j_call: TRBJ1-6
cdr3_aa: CASSILSDSPLHF

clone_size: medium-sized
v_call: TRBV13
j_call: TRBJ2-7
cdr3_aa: CASSEGLAGGSTYEQYF

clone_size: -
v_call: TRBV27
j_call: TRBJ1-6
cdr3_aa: CASMTWGQRNSPLHF

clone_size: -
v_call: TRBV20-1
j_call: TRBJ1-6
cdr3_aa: CSAGLESSYNSPLHF

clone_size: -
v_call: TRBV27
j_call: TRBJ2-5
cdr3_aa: CASARERRETQYF

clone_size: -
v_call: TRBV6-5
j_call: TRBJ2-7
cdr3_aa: CASSRGWGQGYSYEQYF

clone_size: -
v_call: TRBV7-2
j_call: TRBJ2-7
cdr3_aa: CASSLGTVSYEQYF

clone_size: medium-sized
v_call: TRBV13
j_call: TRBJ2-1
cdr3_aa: CASSLGLGGGDEQFF

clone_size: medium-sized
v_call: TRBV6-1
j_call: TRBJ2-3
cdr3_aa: CASSEVLAGGPTQYF

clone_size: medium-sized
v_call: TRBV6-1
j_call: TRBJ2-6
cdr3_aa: CASNDQGAGANVLTF

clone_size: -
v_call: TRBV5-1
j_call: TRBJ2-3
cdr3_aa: CASSLRGQVVTDTQYF

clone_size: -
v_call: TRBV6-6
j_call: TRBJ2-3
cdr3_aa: CASSTLAGGSTVTQYF

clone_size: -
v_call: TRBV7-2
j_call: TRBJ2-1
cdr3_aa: CASSLSRDEQFF

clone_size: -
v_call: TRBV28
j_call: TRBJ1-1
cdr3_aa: CASSHLGEGAEAFF

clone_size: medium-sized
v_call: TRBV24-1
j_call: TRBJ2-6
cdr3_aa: CATSDPGTGANVLTF

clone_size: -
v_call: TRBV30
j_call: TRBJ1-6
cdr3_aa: CAWSGGGSYNSPLHF

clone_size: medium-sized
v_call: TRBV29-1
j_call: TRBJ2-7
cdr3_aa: CSVEGVSGTADTYEQYF

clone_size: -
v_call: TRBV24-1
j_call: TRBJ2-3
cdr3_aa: CATRRQGLDTQYF

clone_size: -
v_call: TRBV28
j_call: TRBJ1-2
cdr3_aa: CASSFQGLYYGYTF

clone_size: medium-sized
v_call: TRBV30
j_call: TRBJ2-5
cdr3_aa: CACSTMARETQYF

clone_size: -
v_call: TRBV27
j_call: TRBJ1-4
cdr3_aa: CASRDRKEEKLFF

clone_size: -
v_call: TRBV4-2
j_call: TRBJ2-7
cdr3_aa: CASSQLPGTSGITYEQYF

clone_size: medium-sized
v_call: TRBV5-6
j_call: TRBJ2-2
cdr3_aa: CASSLGSLSRELFF

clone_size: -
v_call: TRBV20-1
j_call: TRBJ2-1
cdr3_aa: CSAPGTSYNEQFF

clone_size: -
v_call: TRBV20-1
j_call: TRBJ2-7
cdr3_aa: CSVTGEDSYEQYF

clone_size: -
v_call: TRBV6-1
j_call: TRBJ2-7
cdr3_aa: CASSERTLAYEQYF

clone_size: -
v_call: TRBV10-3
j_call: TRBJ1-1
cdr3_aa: CAISDAGQANTEAFF

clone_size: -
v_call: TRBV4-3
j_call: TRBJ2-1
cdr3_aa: CASSPRGGAGANNEQFF

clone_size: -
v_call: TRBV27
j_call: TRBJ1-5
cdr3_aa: CASSPRTGGQPQHF

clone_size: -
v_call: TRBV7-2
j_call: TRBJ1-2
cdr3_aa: CASSQRIQRMDVYGYTF

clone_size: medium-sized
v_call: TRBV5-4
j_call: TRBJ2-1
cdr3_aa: CASSFGGSTYNEQFF

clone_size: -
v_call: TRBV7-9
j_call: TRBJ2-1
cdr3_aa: CASRLTSGALDEQFF

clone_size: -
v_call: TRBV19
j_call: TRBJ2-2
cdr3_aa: CASTMGQGWTGELFF

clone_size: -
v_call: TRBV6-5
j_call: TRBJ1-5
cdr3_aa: CASSYKGTGQPQHF

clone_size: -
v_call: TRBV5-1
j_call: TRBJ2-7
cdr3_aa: CASSSGTGSYEQYF

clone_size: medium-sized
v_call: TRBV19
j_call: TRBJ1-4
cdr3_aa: CASGDPAVAEKLFF

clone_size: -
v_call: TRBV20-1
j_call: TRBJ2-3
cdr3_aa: CSARASGRRTDTQYF

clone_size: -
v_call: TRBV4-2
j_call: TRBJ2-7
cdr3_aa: CASSQEIGSSYEQYF